This TCR beta chain is drawn from a study of blood T cell repertoires in COVID-19. The overall study: In each case, the material was cDNA or gDNA derived from T cells, B-cell-depleted T cells, or PBMCs.

In the original workflow: Reference gene primer amplification gave estimated nucleated cell counts. Assay used: immunoSEQ multiplex PCR; TCRdb lists only in-frame clones, some missing. That table furnishes V, J and clone size, whereas the DNA furnished D and trimming. The profile shows roughly 98,000 clones, roughly 77% of them singletons. This CDR3 contains 15 residues. The germline V gene encodes CDR1 MNHEY and CDR2 SVGEGT. The J segment lost 4 bases and the V segment lost 4 bases, leaving 6 bases of the junction unmatched. The chain links TRBV6-2 or TRBV6-3 to TRBJ2-7, with TRBD1 matching over 11 bases. Sequences were obtained from peripheral blood. The receptor's source is a human donor in a cohort sampled during active COVID-19. CDR3 amino acids: CASSWPGTGGYEQYF. The CDR3 bases are TGTGCCAGCAGTTGGCCCGGGACAGGGGGTTACGAGCAGTACTTC.